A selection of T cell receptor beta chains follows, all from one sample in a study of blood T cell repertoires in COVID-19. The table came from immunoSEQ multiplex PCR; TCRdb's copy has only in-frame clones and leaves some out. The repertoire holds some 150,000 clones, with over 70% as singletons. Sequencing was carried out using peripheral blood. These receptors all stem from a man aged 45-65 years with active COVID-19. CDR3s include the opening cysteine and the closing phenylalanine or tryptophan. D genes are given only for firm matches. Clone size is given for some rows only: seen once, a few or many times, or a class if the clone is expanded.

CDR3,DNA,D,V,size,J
CASSVGGRDEKLFF,TGTGCCAGCAGCGTCGGGGGAAGGGATGAAAAACTGTTTTTT,NA,TRBV9,NA,TRBJ1-4
CASSQDRGTGTNEKLFF,TGTGCCAGCAGCCAAGATAGAGGCACAGGCACTAATGAAAAACTGTTTTTT,NA,TRBV4-2,NA,TRBJ1-4
CASSGGTVNNEKLFF,TGCGCCAGCAGCGGCGGGACGGTGAATAATGAAAAACTGTTTTTT,NA,TRBV5-1,NA,TRBJ1-4
CASSQDQAGGTDTQYF,TGCGCCAGCAGCCAAGATCAAGCGGGGGGGACAGATACGCAGTATTTT,TRBD2,TRBV4-1,NA,TRBJ2-3
CASSQAQGSSGYTF,TGTGCCAGCAGTCAAGCACAGGGATCAAGTGGCTACACCTTC,NA,TRBV6-2/TRBV6-3,few,TRBJ1-2
CASSLDRVDEQYF,TGTGCCAGCAGCCTGGACAGGGTGGACGAGCAGTACTTC,TRBD1,TRBV5-4,NA,TRBJ2-7
CSVGGLLGVYEQYF,TGCAGCGTTGGGGGGCTGTTGGGGGTCTACGAGCAGTACTTC,NA,TRBV29-1,NA,TRBJ2-7
CATSDPSGGTGELFF,TGTGCCACCAGTGACCCTAGCGGGGGCACCGGGGAGCTGTTTTTT,TRBD2,TRBV24-1,NA,TRBJ2-2
CASTMTGPLNEQFF,TGTGCCAGCACCATGACTGGTCCCCTTAATGAGCAGTTCTTC,NA,TRBV28,NA,TRBJ2-1
CASSSGTGVPNTEAFF,TGTGCCAGCAGTTCCGGGACAGGAGTCCCGAACACTGAAGCTTTCTTT,TRBD1,TRBV25-1,NA,TRBJ1-1
CASRGRGSTDTQYF,TGTGCCAGTCGTGGCAGGGGGTCCACAGATACGCAGTATTTT,TRBD1,TRBV5-6,NA,TRBJ2-3
CASSPSGGTDTQYF,TGTGCCAGCTCACCTAGCGGGGGCACAGATACGCAGTATTTT,TRBD2,TRBV18,NA,TRBJ2-3
CAGGTAYRNQPQHF,TGTGCCGGAGGGACAGCCTATCGAAATCAGCCCCAGCATTTT,TRBD1,TRBV6-1,few,TRBJ1-5
CASGLPQGSYNEQFF,TGTGCTAGTGGTTTGCCGCAGGGCTCCTACAATGAGCAGTTCTTC,NA,TRBV12-5,NA,TRBJ2-1
CASSLTSTDTQYF,TGTGCCAGCTCCTTAACTAGCACAGATACGCAGTATTTT,NA,TRBV18,NA,TRBJ2-3
CATGTGGEDTQYF,TGTGCCACTGGGACAGGGGGTGAAGATACGCAGTATTTT,TRBD1,TRBV10-3,NA,TRBJ2-3
CASSLAGGSNQPQHF,TGTGCCAGCAGCTTAGCGGGGGGGAGCAATCAGCCCCAGCATTTT,NA,TRBV7-9,NA,TRBJ1-5
CASSPRLAGEETQYF,TGTGCCAGCAGCCCCCGACTAGCGGGGGAAGAGACCCAGTACTTC,TRBD2,TRBV13,NA,TRBJ2-5
CASSYGTSGGEETQYF,TGTGCCAGCAGTTACGGGACTAGCGGGGGGGAAGAGACCCAGTACTTC,TRBD2,TRBV7-9,NA,TRBJ2-5
CASFHLGTGAGYGYTF,TGTGCCAGTTTCCACTTAGGAACAGGGGCAGGATATGGCTACACCTTC,TRBD1,TRBV19,NA,TRBJ1-2
CASSSGVVGNTIYF,TGTGCCAGTAGTTCCGGGGTCGTTGGAAACACCATATATTTT,NA,TRBV19,NA,TRBJ1-3
CASRPGTRNSPLHF,TGTGCCAGCAGGCCTGGGACACGTAATTCACCCCTCCACTTT,NA,TRBV6-5,few,TRBJ1-6
CAPRGTYNSPLHF,TGTGCCCCCCGGGGGACCTATAATTCACCCCTCCACTTT,NA,TRBV24-1,NA,TRBJ1-6
CASRDQGDNEQFF,TGTGCCAGCAGAGACCAGGGGGACAATGAGCAGTTCTTC,TRBD1,TRBV9,NA,TRBJ2-1
CASSLEGLATQYF,TGCGCCAGCAGCTTGGAGGGACTAGCGACCCAGTACTTC,TRBD2,TRBV5-1,once,TRBJ2-5
CASSQTTGAEAFF,TGTGCCAGCAGCCAAACCACAGGGGCTGAAGCTTTCTTT,TRBD1,TRBV14,NA,TRBJ1-1
CASRSGEQSNQPQHF,TGCGCCAGCAGAAGCGGGGAACAGAGCAATCAGCCCCAGCATTTT,NA,TRBV5-1,NA,TRBJ1-5
CSVGSSETQYF,TGCAGCGTGGGTTCTAGCGAGACCCAGTACTTC,NA,TRBV29-1,once,TRBJ2-5
CATSDLRGKGNYGYTF,TGTGCCACCAGTGATTTGAGGGGGAAGGGTAACTATGGCTACACCTTC,NA,TRBV24-1,NA,TRBJ1-2
CASSQALSGLTDTQYF,TGCGCCAGCAGCCAAGCTCTTAGCGGACTCACAGATACGCAGTATTTT,NA,TRBV4-3,NA,TRBJ2-3
CATSRERSRYGAQETQYF,TGTGCCACCAGCAGAGAGAGATCGCGGTACGGAGCACAAGAGACCCAGTACTTC,NA,TRBV15,NA,TRBJ2-5
CASSLTASRTSTDTQYF,TGTGCCAGCAGCTTAACAGCCAGCAGAACTAGCACAGATACGCAGTATTTT,NA,TRBV9,once,TRBJ2-3
CASSRSGVTEAFF,TGTGCCAGCTCACGGTCAGGGGTGACTGAAGCTTTCTTT,NA,TRBV18,NA,TRBJ1-1
CASTPGRTSGYTDTQYF,TGTGCCAGTACCCCCGGTCGGACTAGCGGATACACAGATACGCAGTATTTT,TRBD2,TRBV19,once,TRBJ2-3
CATLPGTGTANVLTF,TGTGCCACCCTACCCGGGACAGGGACGGCCAACGTCCTGACTTTC,TRBD1,TRBV5-4,NA,TRBJ2-6
CASSLNPRSSYNEQFF,TGCGCCAGCAGCCTAAACCCGAGGTCCTCCTACAATGAGCAGTTCTTC,NA,TRBV4-1,once,TRBJ2-1
CSADDRNEQFF,TGCAGTGCTGATGACAGAAATGAGCAGTTCTTC,NA,TRBV20-1,NA,TRBJ2-1
CASSPPTAGNTEAFF,TGTGCCAGCAGCCCACCTACTGCAGGGAACACTGAAGCTTTCTTT,NA,TRBV5-4,NA,TRBJ1-1
CSASSRFAIYF,TGCAGTGCTAGCTCACGGTTCGCCATATATTTT,NA,TRBV20-1,NA,TRBJ1-3
CASSQDLSSQETQYF,TGTGCCAGCAGCCAAGATCTAAGCTCCCAAGAGACCCAGTACTTC,NA,TRBV4-2,NA,TRBJ2-5
CASSQDRGQLYGYTF,TGTGCCAGCAGCCAAGATAGAGGGCAGCTCTATGGCTACACCTTC,NA,TRBV14,once,TRBJ1-2
CASSLRAGDLVEQYF,TGCGCCAGCAGCTTGAGGGCCGGGGATCTAGTCGAGCAGTACTTC,NA,TRBV5-1,NA,TRBJ2-7
CASSPKTDLPNEQYF,TGTGCCAGCTCACCAAAGACAGACTTACCAAACGAGCAGTACTTC,NA,TRBV18,NA,TRBJ2-7
CASSQDGGSDEKLFF,TGTGCCAGCAGCCAAGATGGGGGGAGTGATGAAAAACTGTTTTTT,NA,TRBV3-1/TRBV3-2,NA,TRBJ1-4
CASSGQGAGQYF,TGTGCCAGCAGTGGACAGGGGGCAGGGCAGTACTTC,TRBD1,TRBV12-3/TRBV12-4,NA,TRBJ2-7
CASLQGRKEKLFF,TGTGCCAGCCTGCAGGGGCGGAAGGAAAAACTGTTTTTT,NA,TRBV6-5,NA,TRBJ1-4
CASSSGQGAGNTIYF,TGTGCCAGCAGCAGTGGACAGGGGGCGGGAAACACCATATATTTT,TRBD1,TRBV3-1/TRBV3-2,NA,TRBJ1-3
CASSRQSSYEQYF,TGTGCCAGTAGTCGACAGAGCTCCTACGAGCAGTACTTC,NA,TRBV19,NA,TRBJ2-7
CASSFDRDGEQYF,TGCGCCAGCAGCTTTGACAGGGACGGCGAGCAGTACTTC,TRBD1,TRBV5-1,NA,TRBJ2-7
CASSSDPSASYEQYF,TGTGCCAGCAGCTCCGACCCTAGCGCCTCCTACGAGCAGTACTTC,NA,TRBV5-6,NA,TRBJ2-7
CASSFDSSPYNEQFF,TGTGCCAGCAGCTTCGATTCTAGCCCGTACAATGAGCAGTTCTTC,NA,TRBV5-6,NA,TRBJ2-1
CATSRDPHIAGGLYEQYF,TGTGCCACCAGCAGAGATCCCCATATAGCGGGGGGCCTCTACGAGCAGTACTTC,TRBD2,TRBV15,once,TRBJ2-7
CASSLTYGASSGEQFF,TGTGCCAGCAGCTTAACCTATGGGGCCTCTAGTGGTGAGCAGTTCTTC,NA,TRBV11-3,NA,TRBJ2-1
CASSPTSVKADTQYF,TGTGCCAGCAGCCCAACTAGCGTAAAAGCGGATACGCAGTATTTT,TRBD2,TRBV7-8,once,TRBJ2-3
CASSFKGRTSGGAGNIQYF,TGTGCCAGCAGCTTCAAGGGTCGTACTAGCGGGGGGGCCGGGAACATTCAGTACTTC,TRBD2,TRBV7-2,NA,TRBJ2-4
CARSNVPSGSEETPLHF,TGTGCCAGAAGCAACGTACCCTCAGGTTCCGAAGAGACACCCCTCCACTTT,NA,TRBV5-3,once,TRBJ1-6
CASSPRGGSNQPQHF,TGTGCCAGCAGTCCCCGGGGGGGGTCCAATCAGCCCCAGCATTTT,NA,TRBV6-5,NA,TRBJ1-5
CASSQGTHLAGGPPSSYEQYF,TGCGCCAGCAGCCAAGGGACACACCTAGCGGGGGGGCCGCCTTCCTCCTACGAGCAGTACTTC,TRBD2,TRBV4-1,NA,TRBJ2-7
CAWKRQGAREAFF,TGTGCCTGGAAGAGACAGGGGGCGAGAGAAGCTTTCTTT,TRBD1,TRBV30,NA,TRBJ1-1